The rows below give T cell receptor beta chains drawn from one sample of a study of cytomegalovirus exposure and HLA in healthy donors. The repertoire was sequenced with immunoSEQ multiplex PCR; TCRdb's copy has only in-frame clones and lacks some. This repertoire shows about 310,000 clones, nearly 90% found once; its top ten account for around 0.91%. The sample comprised PBMCs. The receptors were sampled from a man aged 25 to 45 in good health and CMV-seronegative. The CDR3 runs from the conserved cysteine through the conserved F or W. A D gene is named only where the DNA matches it firmly. The size of a clone is reported for some rows only, either as once, few or many, or as a class for expanded clones.

j_call,d_call,clone_size,v_call,cdr3_nt,cdr3_aa
TRBJ2-3,-,-,TRBV28,TGTGCCAGCAGTTTAAGAGGGTCGGGGACAGATACGCAGTATTTT,CASSLRGSGTDTQYF
TRBJ2-7,-,-,TRBV7-9,TGTGCCAGCAGCCCAGAGGGGGTCTCCTACGAGCAGTACTTC,CASSPEGVSYEQYF
TRBJ1-2,-,-,TRBV7-2,TGTGCCAGCAGCTTAGGCGTTCAGACTAAAACTAACTATGGCTACACCTTC,CASSLGVQTKTNYGYTF
TRBJ2-5,TRBD2,-,TRBV7-9,TGTGCCAGCAGCTCTAAGGGACTAGCGGTGACAGAGACCCAGTACTTC,CASSSKGLAVTETQYF
TRBJ1-1,-,-,TRBV29-1,TGCAGCGTTGTAAGAGGGAGGACTGAAGCTTTCTTT,CSVVRGRTEAFF
TRBJ1-1,-,once,TRBV27,TGTGCCAGCAGTCAAGGGCAGGGGAGAGCTTTCTTT,CASSQGQGRAFF
TRBJ2-4,TRBD1,-,TRBV12-5,TGTGCTAGTGGTTTGGACAGGGGAGCCAAAAACATTCAGTACTTC,CASGLDRGAKNIQYF
TRBJ1-2,-,-,TRBV5-6,TGTGCCAGCAGCTTGGAACAGGGTTATGGCTACACCTTC,CASSLEQGYGYTF
TRBJ1-2,-,-,TRBV7-2,TGTGCCAGCAGCTCATCCGGGGGATTCTCCGGCTACACCTTC,CASSSSGGFSGYTF
TRBJ2-7,-,-,TRBV1,TGCACCAGCATTAATCCGGGACAGATATCCTACGAGCAGTACTTC,CTSINPGQISYEQYF
TRBJ1-6,-,once,TRBV7-2,TGTGCCAGCAGCTCCGATCAGAGACAGCGAGAGTTTTCACCCCTCCACTTT,CASSSDQRQREFSPLHF
TRBJ1-6,-,-,TRBV4-3,TGCGCCAGCAGCCAAGATCCGCCCGGACAGCACCTAAATTCACCCCTCCACTTT,CASSQDPPGQHLNSPLHF
TRBJ1-2,-,many,TRBV6-5,TGTGCCAGCAGTTACTCTGAGGTAAACGGCTACACCTTC,CASSYSEVNGYTF
TRBJ2-1,TRBD1,once,TRBV4-1,TGCGCCAGCAGCCCTCGGGACAGGGGGTCTTACAATGAGCAGTTCTTC,CASSPRDRGSYNEQFF
TRBJ2-3,-,-,TRBV6-1,TGTGCCAGCAGTGATCGTGTCGGAGCTAGCACAGATACGCAGTATTTT,CASSDRVGASTDTQYF
TRBJ1-3,TRBD1,-,TRBV6-5,TGTGCCACAGCGGACAGGACCTCTGGAAACACCATATATTTT,CATADRTSGNTIYF
TRBJ2-5,TRBD2,few,TRBV15,TGTGCCACCAGCAGGGGACTAGCGGTACGGGAGACCCAGTACTTC,CATSRGLAVRETQYF
TRBJ2-7,TRBD1,-,TRBV7-2,TGTGCCAGCAGCTTAGTCCCGGGACAGATGTTCTACGAGCAGTACTTC,CASSLVPGQMFYEQYF
TRBJ1-2,-,-,TRBV7-2,TGTGCCAGCAGCTTCCAGGGACAACCTTCGTTTGGCTACACCTTC,CASSFQGQPSFGYTF
TRBJ2-7,TRBD1,-,TRBV5-1,TGCGCCAGCAGCTTACAGGGGGACGAGCAGTACTTC,CASSLQGDEQYF
TRBJ1-6,-,-,TRBV23-1,TGCGCCAGCAGTCTAGGTCGACAGCGTTATAATTCACCCCTCCACTTT,CASSLGRQRYNSPLHF
TRBJ2-3,-,-,TRBV4-1,TGCGCCAGCAGCCAAAACCGTTTGGCAACCCCCACAGATACGCAGTATTTT,CASSQNRLATPTDTQYF